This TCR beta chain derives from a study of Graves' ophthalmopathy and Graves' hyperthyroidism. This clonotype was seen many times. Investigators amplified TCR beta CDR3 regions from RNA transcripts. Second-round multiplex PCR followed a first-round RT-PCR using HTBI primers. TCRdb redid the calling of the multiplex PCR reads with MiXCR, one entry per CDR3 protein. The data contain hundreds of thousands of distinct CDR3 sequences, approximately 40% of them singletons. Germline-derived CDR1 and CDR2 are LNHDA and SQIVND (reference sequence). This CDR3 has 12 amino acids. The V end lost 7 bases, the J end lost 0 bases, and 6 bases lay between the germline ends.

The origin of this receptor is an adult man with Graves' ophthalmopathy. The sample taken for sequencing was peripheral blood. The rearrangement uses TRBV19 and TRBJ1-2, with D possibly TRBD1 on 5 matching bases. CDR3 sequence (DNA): TGTGCCAGTATGACAGCTAACTATGGCTACACCTTC. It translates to CASMTANYGYTF.